The 32 T cell receptor beta chains below were found in one sample sequenced in a study of memory CD4+ T cells and cytomegalovirus serostatus. The sort gate was single viable CD3+CD4+CD8-CD45RO+ cells for memory CD4+ T cells. TCRdb keeps only in-frame clones here, not all; method: immunoSEQ multiplex PCR. The table records 27,000 or so clones, 76% of them present only once. Sequences were obtained from memory CD4+ T cells from blood. Receptor source: an adult in good health and CMV-seronegative.

The genes are TRBV7-6 and TRBJ2-2; D not resolved. Germline V CDR1 and CDR2: SGHVS, FNYEAQ. The CDR3 runs to 15 residues. The V gene lost 5 bases and the J gene lost 5 bases, with 15 bases spanning the gap. The CDR3 nucleotides are TGTGCCAGCAGCCCCCGAATGATAGATACCGGGGAGCTGTTTTTT. This translates into CASSPRMIDTGELFF.

V gene TRBV9 combines with J gene TRBJ2-1, with TRBD2 matching 13 bases. Germline CDR1 is SGDLS and CDR2 is YYNGEE. The CDR3 covers 17 residues. The V gene end was trimmed by 2 bases and the J gene end by 5 bases; junction bases not matched to a gene: 7. In nucleotides, the CDR3 is TGTGCCAGCAGCGTCGGGACTAGCGGGGCGCTCGACAATGAGCAGTTCTTC. Its translation: CASSVGTSGALDNEQFF.

The chain carries TRBV10-3 and TRBJ2-7; 9 bases match TRBD1. The CDR3 runs to 18 residues. The V and J ends lost 5 bases and 6 bases, in that order; junction bases with no gene match: 20. The germline CDR1 and CDR2 sequences are ENHRY and SYGVKD. The CDR3 sequence: CAISLVGQGKLIEAEQYF. DNA for the CDR3: TGTGCCATCAGTCTTGTGGGACAGGGAAAACTAATTGAGGCCGAGCAGTACTTC.

The chain recombines TRBV6-6 with TRBJ1-2, with D unresolved. V was cut by 6 bases and J by 3 bases, with 8 bases left in between. CDR1 and CDR2 from the germline V gene are MNHNY and SVGAGI (reference sequence). The CDR3 is 12 amino acids. CDR3 DNA sequence: TGTGCCAGCAGGGAGGGTCACTATGGCTACACCTTC. Amino acid sequence: CASREGHYGYTF.

This rearrangement joins TRBV10-3 to TRBJ2-3, with TRBD2 matching over 12 bases. Germline V gene data show CDR1 as ENHRY and CDR2 as SYGVKD. The CDR3 spans 15 residues. After removal of 6 bases from V and 6 bases from J, the junction contained 7 bases not matched to a gene. The CDR3 spells CAIRADGTSGDTQYF. The CDR3 nucleotides are TGTGCCATCAGGGCCGACGGGACTAGCGGGGATACGCAGTATTTT.

This chain uses TRBV6-5 with TRBJ1-2; D unresolved. The CDR3 runs 15 residues. Trimming left V 6 bases short and J 0 bases short, with 14 bases between. Germline V gene lookup returns CDR1 MNHEY and CDR2 SVGAGI. Here the CDR3 reads CASSRESTANYGYTF. The CDR3 nucleotides read TGTGCCAGCAGCCGGGAGTCCACAGCTAACTATGGCTACACCTTC.

This chain uses TRBV7-9 with TRBJ2-1, with 8 bases fitting TRBD2. The CDR3 has 15 residues. V lost 1 base to trimming and J lost 7 bases; unmatched junction nucleotides: 6. Germline loops: CDR1 SEHNR, CDR2 FQNEAQ (reference sequence). The CDR3 coding sequence is TGTGCCAGCAGCTTAGGCAGCGGGAGCTGGAATGAGCAGTTCTTC. It specifies CASSLGSGSWNEQFF.

The CDR3 here is CASSDPRADTIYF. The CDR3 coding sequence is TGCGCCAGCAGCGATCCTAGAGCGGACACCATATATTTT. The chain has TRBV5-1 and TRBJ1-3; no clear D. The CDR3 covers 13 residues. V shed 4 bases and J shed 8 bases, with 13 bases lying between them. Germline assignment: CDR1 SGHRS and CDR2 YFSETQ.

The chain is built from TRBV7-9 and TRBJ2-3; 9 nucleotides match TRBD1. There are 15 residues in the CDR3. V lost 5 bases, J lost 4 bases, and 7 bases stayed unmatched. Germline V gene sequence: CDR1 SEHNR, CDR2 FQNEAQ (reference sequence). The CDR3 DNA follows: TGTGCCAGCAGCGGCCGTGGGACAGGGTCAGATACGCAGTATTTT. This encodes CASSGRGTGSDTQYF.

This chain joins TRBV19 and TRBJ1-3; 7 nucleotides line up with TRBD1. The CDR3 totals 14 residues. V was clipped by 8 bases and J by 3 bases; unmatched bases: 7. CDR1 and CDR2 from the germline V gene are LNHDA and SQIVND (reference sequence). CDR3 bases: TGTGCCAGTGATCCCGGACAGGATGGAAACACCATATATTTT. It yields the protein CASDPGQDGNTIYF.

The chain links TRBV6-1 to TRBJ2-7; 9 bases are a match to TRBD1. From germline, CDR1 is MNHNS and CDR2 SASEGT. V lost 3 bases to trimming and J lost 1 base; unmatched junction nucleotides: 7. The CDR3 has 16 amino acids. The DNA for the CDR3 is TGTGCCAGCAGTGATAACCCGGGACAGGGTTCCTACGAGCAGTACTTC. Translation: CASSDNPGQGSYEQYF.

This chain connects TRBV27 to TRBJ2-7; either TRBD1 or TRBD2 may fit D (5 bases each). From germline, CDR1 is MNHEY and CDR2 SMNVEV (reference sequence). Trimming pared 6 bases from V and 8 bases from J, leaving 20 bases between. The CDR3 consists of 14 residues. CDR3 DNA: TGTGCCAGCAGAACCCCGGGACGCTATTTCCAGCAGTACTTC. This codes for CASRTPGRYFQQYF.

CDR3 bases: TGTGCCAGCAGCCCCACGGGCCCAGTGAGTGATGAAAAACTGTTTTTT. This gives the protein CASSPTGPVSDEKLFF. V gene TRBV5-5 combines with J gene TRBJ1-4; no reliable D call. This CDR3 has 16 amino acids. Germline V gene data show CDR1 as SGHKS and CDR2 as YYEKEE (reference sequence). Trimming removed 4 bases at V and 6 bases at J, with 19 bases between.

V is TRBV10-3 and J is TRBJ2-7; 7 bases are a match to TRBD1. With 2 bases clipped from V and 4 bases from J, the junction kept 2 bases outside the gene matches. CDR3 length: 13 residues. Germline CDR1 and CDR2: ENHRY and SYGVKD. In DNA form, the CDR3 reads TGTGCCATCAGTGAGGGACAGGAGTACGAGCAGTACTTC. Translated, it gives CAISEGQEYEQYF.

This sequence joins TRBV5-1 and TRBJ2-3; 7 positions match TRBD2. V lost 3 bases to trimming and J lost 2 bases; unmatched junction nucleotides: 6. There are 15 residues in the CDR3. Germline CDR1 SGHRS, CDR2 YFSETQ. The CDR3 bases are TGCGCCAGCAGCTGGAGCGGGGAGAACACAGATACGCAGTATTTT. This sequence encodes CASSWSGENTDTQYF.

V and J are TRBV5-1 and TRBJ1-1; possibly TRBD1 for D (6 bases). V was pared by 5 bases and J by 3 bases, with 17 bases between. The CDR3 runs 15 residues. Germline lookup yields CDR1 SGHRS and CDR2 YFSETQ. CDR3 region: CASRGAPEYDTEAFF. The CDR3 nucleotides read TGCGCCAGCAGGGGGGCACCCGAATACGACACTGAAGCTTTCTTT.

V gene TRBV5-6 combines with J gene TRBJ1-5; 8 bases fit TRBD1. Germline loops: CDR1 SGHDT, CDR2 YYEEEE. J was trimmed by 1 base and V by 3 bases; bases with no gene match: 3. The CDR3 contains 15 residues. The CDR3 DNA reads TGTGCCAGCAGCTCGACAGGGGCCAGCAATCAGCCCCAGCATTTT. This translates into CASSSTGASNQPQHF.

The chain links TRBV5-1 to TRBJ2-1, with 14 bases aligning to TRBD2. CDR3 length equals 19 residues. V lost 3 bases, J lost 2 bases, and 10 bases stayed unmatched. Looked up from germline, CDR1 is SGHRS and CDR2 is YFSETQ. The CDR3 nucleotides read TGCGCCAGCAGCTCCAGACTAGCGGGAGGGGTAAATACCTACAATGAGCAGTTCTTC. Amino acid sequence: CASSSRLAGGVNTYNEQFF.

There are a few counts of this clone. J is TRBJ1-1 and V is TRBV19; TRBD1 might be the D (6 bases). Trimming removed 7 bases from V and 5 bases from J, with 14 bases in between. Germline values: CDR1 LNHDA, CDR2 SQIVND (reference sequence). This CDR3 region has 13 residues. CDR3 residues: CASIEQGLTEAFF. In DNA, the CDR3 is TGTGCCAGTATTGAGCAGGGGCTTACTGAAGCTTTCTTT.

The chain joins TRBV11-1 to TRBJ2-1; 11 bases are shared with TRBD1. The CDR3 sequence is 16 residues long. Germline V gene data show CDR1 as SGHAT and CDR2 as FQDESV (reference sequence). After removal of 5 bases from V and 9 bases from J, the junction contained 12 bases not matched to a gene. CDR3 residues: CASSPGQGAGVGEQFF. In DNA form, the CDR3 reads TGTGCCAGCAGCCCCGGACAGGGGGCGGGTGTGGGTGAGCAGTTCTTC.

The chain employs TRBV6-5 and TRBJ2-1; a possible D gene is TRBD1 (5 bases). The V end was cut by 2 bases, the J end by 7 bases, with 15 bases between. The CDR3 covers 15 residues. Germline V gene lookup returns CDR1 MNHEY and CDR2 SVGAGI. The CDR3 spells CASSYLAQGGNEQFF. In nucleotides, the CDR3 is TGTGCCAGCAGTTACCTCGCCCAGGGTGGAAATGAGCAGTTCTTC.

The chain carries TRBV4-2 and TRBJ2-1; TRBD2 aligns across 9 bases. This CDR3 has 16 residues. V shed 0 bases and J 2 bases; nucleotides not matched to a gene: 2. The germline gives CDR1 LGHNA, CDR2 YNFKEQ. Here the CDR3 reads CASSQDERGAYNEQFF. CDR3 DNA sequence: TGTGCCAGCAGCCAAGATGAGCGGGGGGCCTACAATGAGCAGTTCTTC.

The CDR3 nucleotides are TGTGCCAGCAGTTCGAGACGACGTTTCGTCGATGAAGCTTTCTTT. Its translation: CASSSRRRFVDEAFF. The gene calls are TRBV28 and TRBJ1-1; D unresolved. In germline, CDR1 is MDHEN, CDR2 SYDVKM. Trimming stripped 4 bases from V and 7 bases from J, with 19 bases between. The CDR3 is made up of 15 amino acids.

V and J are TRBV9 and TRBJ1-6; D not certain. The CDR3 has 16 amino acids. The V end was cut by 3 bases, the J end by 0 bases, with 10 bases between. Germline values: CDR1 SGDLS, CDR2 YYNGEE. CDR3 bases: TGTGCCAGCAGCGCCCGGATCTCCTCCTATAATTCACCCCTCCACTTT. Translated, it gives CASSARISSYNSPLHF.

The V and J genes are TRBV7-2 and TRBJ2-3; D is uncertain. The CDR3 consists of 12 residues. The germline CDR1 and CDR2 sequences are SGHTA and FQGNSA. Trimming cost V 1 base and J 6 bases, with 5 bases left between them. The CDR3 bases are TGTGCCAGCAGCTTAGGACGGGATACGCAGTATTTT. This sequence encodes CASSLGRDTQYF.

The V and J genes are TRBV7-5 and TRBJ2-4; TRBD1 is the table's D call and was not checked against the DNA. TRBV7-5 is a pseudogene segment. This CDR3 has 15 amino acids. In DNA form, the CDR3 reads TGTGCCAGAAGATCCACAGGGGACAGCAAAAACATTCAGTACTTC. It specifies CARRSTGDSKNIQYF.

The V and J genes are TRBV7-8 and TRBJ1-3; TRBD1 might be the D (5 bases). The CDR3 runs 17 residues. Between the trimmed V and J ends, which lost 4 bases and 1 base, there was a span of 17 bases. Looked up from germline, CDR1 is SGHVS and CDR2 is FQNEAQ. CDR3: CASSSQTVSPSGNTIYF. For the CDR3, the DNA is TGTGCCAGCAGCTCCCAGACAGTTAGCCCATCTGGAAACACCATATATTTT.

The chain recombines TRBV10-3 with TRBJ1-2; 9 nucleotides match TRBD1. CDR1 and CDR2 (germline): ENHRY, SYGVKD. The CDR3 has 15 residues. V was clipped by 2 bases and J by 8 bases; unmatched bases: 9. CDR3 DNA: TGTGCCATCAGTGAGGGAGAGGGACAGGGAGGAGGCTACACCTTC. Encoded protein: CAISEGEGQGGGYTF.

This chain uses TRBV7-3 with TRBJ2-1; 9 nucleotides match TRBD2. CDR3 length: 16 residues. Looked up from germline, CDR1 is SGHTA and CDR2 is FQGTGA. The V gene end was trimmed by 1 base and the J gene end by 15 bases; junction bases not matched to a gene: 16. The CDR3 DNA follows: TGTGCCAGCAGCTTAAACAGCGGGGGGATTTCCGGCCAGGTGTTCTTC. Its protein is CASSLNSGGISGQVFF.

The DNA for the CDR3 is TGCGCCAGCAGCCCGAGGGAGGGGGGGCCTGGGAGGGACACGCAGTATTTT. This sequence encodes CASSPREGGPGRDTQYF. The chain joins TRBV5-1 to TRBJ2-3, with D possibly TRBD2 on 7 matching bases. Germline CDR1 and CDR2: SGHRS and YFSETQ. Trimming stripped 4 bases from V and 9 bases from J, with 27 bases between. This CDR3 is 17 amino acids long.

The chain is built from TRBV5-1 and TRBJ1-2; 10 bases fit TRBD1. This CDR3 contains 17 residues. Germline values: CDR1 SGHRS, CDR2 YFSETQ. J gave up 1 base and V 3 bases, and 9 bases lay outside the gene matches. This chain's CDR3 is CASSSRTGGENNYGYTF. The CDR3 region has the DNA TGCGCCAGCAGCTCCCGGACAGGGGGAGAGAATAACTATGGCTACACCTTC.

V is TRBV19 and J is TRBJ2-1, with 8 bases fitting TRBD2. Trimming removed 7 bases from V and 2 bases from J; junction bases left unmatched: 7. Germline CDR1 LNHDA, CDR2 SQIVND (reference sequence). The CDR3 consists of 15 residues. DNA of the CDR3: TGTGCCAGTATCCGAGCGGGAGCACCCTACAATGAGCAGTTCTTC. Protein sequence: CASIRAGAPYNEQFF. Based on the CDR3 plus reference TRBV19 and TRBJ2-1, the full variable domain is DGGITQSPKYLFRKEGQNVTLSCEQNLNHDAMYWYRQDPGQGLRLIYYSQIVNDFQKGDIAEGYSVSREKKESFPLTVTSAQKNPTAFYLCASIRAGAPYNEQFFGPGTRLTVL.